Detailed here is one TCR beta chain. What it recognizes is unknown. Being one base from a much bigger clone, this may be a read error. This record belongs to a study of T-cell reconstitution after alpha-beta-depleted transplantation in children. General study points: As was reported, about two months after transplant, alpha-beta T cells came from several hundred expanded graft clones. Newly produced T cells mostly accounted for T-cell counts and diversity one year post-transplant. After transplant, high TCRbeta diversity at day 60 in some patients arose from surviving recipient T cells and thymic progenitors.

For TCRbeta, the library was prepared with unique molecular identifiers. TCRdb processed the PCR reads anew with MiXCR; each CDR3 protein has one entry. Of about 260,000 distinct CDR3 sequences in the sample, roughly 8.2% were seen once. V was trimmed by 4 bases and J by 5 bases, leaving 12 bases between them. Germline loops: CDR1 SGHRS, CDR2 YFSETQ. This CDR3 spans 14 amino acids. The TCR originated in a male patient younger than 18 who had a stem cell transplant for acute lymphoblastic leukemia, so the T cells may come from the graft donor. The sequences come from PBMCs, mostly from graft donor cells, collected 180 days after TCRalphabeta/CD19-depleted stem cell transplant. The chain recombines TRBV5-1 with TRBJ2-2, with D uncertain. CDR3 bases: TGCGCCAGCAGCGTGGGCAGCGAGACCGGGGAGCTGTTTTTT. Residues: CASSVGSETGELFF.